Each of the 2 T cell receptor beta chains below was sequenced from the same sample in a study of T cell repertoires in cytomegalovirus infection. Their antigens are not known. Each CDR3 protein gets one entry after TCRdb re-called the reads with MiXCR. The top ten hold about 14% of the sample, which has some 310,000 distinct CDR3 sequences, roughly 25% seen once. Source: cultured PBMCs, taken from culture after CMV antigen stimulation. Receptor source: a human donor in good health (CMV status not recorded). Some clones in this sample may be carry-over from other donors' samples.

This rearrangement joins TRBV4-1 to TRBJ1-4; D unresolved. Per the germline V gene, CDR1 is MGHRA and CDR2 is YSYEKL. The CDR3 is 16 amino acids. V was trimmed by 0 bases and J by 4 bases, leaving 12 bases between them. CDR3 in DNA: TGCGCCAGCAGCCAAGAGCTTCCAGGCCTTAATGAAAAACTGTTTTTT. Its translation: CASSQELPGLNEKLFF.

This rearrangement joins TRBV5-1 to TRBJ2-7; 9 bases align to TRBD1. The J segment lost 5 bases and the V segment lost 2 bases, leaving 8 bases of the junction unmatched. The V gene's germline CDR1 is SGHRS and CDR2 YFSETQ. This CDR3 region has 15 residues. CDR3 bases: TGCGCCAGCAGCTTACAGGGGACAGGGTTCCACGAGCAGTACTTC. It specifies CASSLQGTGFHEQYF.